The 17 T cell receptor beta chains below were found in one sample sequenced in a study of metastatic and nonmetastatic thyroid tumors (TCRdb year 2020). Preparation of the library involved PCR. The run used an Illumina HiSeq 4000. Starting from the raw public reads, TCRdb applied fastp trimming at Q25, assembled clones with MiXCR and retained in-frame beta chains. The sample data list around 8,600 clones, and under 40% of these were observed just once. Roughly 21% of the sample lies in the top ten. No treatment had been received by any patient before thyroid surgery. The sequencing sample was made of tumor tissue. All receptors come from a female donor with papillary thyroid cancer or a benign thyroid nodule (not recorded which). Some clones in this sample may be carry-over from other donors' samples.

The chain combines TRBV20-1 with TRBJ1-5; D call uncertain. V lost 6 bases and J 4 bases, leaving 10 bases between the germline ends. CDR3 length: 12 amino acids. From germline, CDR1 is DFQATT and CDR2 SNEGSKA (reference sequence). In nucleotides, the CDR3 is TGCAGTGCAGCGGTGGTGAATCAGCCCCAGCATTTT. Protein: CSAAVVNQPQHF.

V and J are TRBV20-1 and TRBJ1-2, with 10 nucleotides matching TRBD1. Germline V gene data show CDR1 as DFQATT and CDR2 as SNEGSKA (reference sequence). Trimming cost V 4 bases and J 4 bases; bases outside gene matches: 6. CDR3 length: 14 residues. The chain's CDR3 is CSATRTGGIYGYTF. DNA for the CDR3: TGCAGTGCTACGAGGACAGGGGGGATCTATGGCTACACCTTC.

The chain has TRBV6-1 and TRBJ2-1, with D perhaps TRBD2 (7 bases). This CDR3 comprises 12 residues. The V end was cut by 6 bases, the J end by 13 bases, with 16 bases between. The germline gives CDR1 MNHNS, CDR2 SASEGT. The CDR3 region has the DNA TGTGCCAGCAGGGCGGGGGCCCAGGGTCAGTTCTTC. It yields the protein CASRAGAQGQFF.

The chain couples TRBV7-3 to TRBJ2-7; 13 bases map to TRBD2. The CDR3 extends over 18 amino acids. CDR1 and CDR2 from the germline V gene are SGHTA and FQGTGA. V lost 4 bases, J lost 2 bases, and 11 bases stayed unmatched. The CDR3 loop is CASSCPWVGLAGAYEQYF. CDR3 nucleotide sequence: TGTGCCAGCAGCTGTCCGTGGGTAGGACTAGCGGGAGCCTACGAGCAGTACTTC.

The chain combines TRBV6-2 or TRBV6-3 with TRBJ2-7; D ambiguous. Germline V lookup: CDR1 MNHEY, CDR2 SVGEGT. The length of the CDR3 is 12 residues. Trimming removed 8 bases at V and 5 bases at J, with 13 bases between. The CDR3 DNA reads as TGTGCCAGCCGCTGGTCCAGTAACGAGCAGTACTTC. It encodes CASRWSSNEQYF.

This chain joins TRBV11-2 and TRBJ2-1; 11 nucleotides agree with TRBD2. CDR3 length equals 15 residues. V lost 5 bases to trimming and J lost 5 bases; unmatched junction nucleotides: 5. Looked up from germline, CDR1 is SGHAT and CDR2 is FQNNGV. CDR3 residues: CASSMTSGKDNEQFF. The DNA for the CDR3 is TGTGCCAGCAGCATGACTAGCGGGAAAGACAATGAGCAGTTCTTC.

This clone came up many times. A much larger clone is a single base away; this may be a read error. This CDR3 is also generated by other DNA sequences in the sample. The CDR3 loop reads CAISESGRLNTEAFF. The CDR3 DNA reads TGTGCCATCAGTGAGTCTGGACGGCTGAACACTGAGGCTTTCTTT. V and J are TRBV10-3 and TRBJ1-1; D gene uncertain. Germline V CDR1 and CDR2: ENHRY, SYGVKD. CDR3 length equals 15 residues.

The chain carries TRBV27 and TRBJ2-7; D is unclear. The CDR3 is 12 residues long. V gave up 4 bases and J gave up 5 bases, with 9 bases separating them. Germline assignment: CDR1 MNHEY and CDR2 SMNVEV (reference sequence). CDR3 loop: CASSSQDHEQYF. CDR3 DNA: TGTGCCAGCAGTTCCCAGGACCACGAGCAGTACTTC.

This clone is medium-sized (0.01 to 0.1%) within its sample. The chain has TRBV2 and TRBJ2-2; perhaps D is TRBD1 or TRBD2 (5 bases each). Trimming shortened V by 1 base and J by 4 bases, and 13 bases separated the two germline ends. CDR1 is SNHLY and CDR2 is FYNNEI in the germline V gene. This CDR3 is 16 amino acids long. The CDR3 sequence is CASSEGWGKGTGELFF. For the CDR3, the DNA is TGTGCCAGCAGTGAAGGTTGGGGGAAAGGCACCGGGGAGCTGTTTTTT.

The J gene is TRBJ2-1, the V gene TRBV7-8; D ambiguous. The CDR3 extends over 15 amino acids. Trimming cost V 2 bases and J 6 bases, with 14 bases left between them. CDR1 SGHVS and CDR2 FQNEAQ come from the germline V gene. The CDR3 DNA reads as TGTGCCAGCAGCTTATTCCCCAAACTGGTCAATGAGCAGTTCTTC. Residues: CASSLFPKLVNEQFF.

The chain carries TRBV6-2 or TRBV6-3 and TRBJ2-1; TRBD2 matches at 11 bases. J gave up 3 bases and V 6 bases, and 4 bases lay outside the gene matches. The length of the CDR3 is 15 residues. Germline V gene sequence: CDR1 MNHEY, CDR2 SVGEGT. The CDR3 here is CASRTSGGRYNEQFF. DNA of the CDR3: TGTGCCAGCAGAACTAGCGGGGGACGCTACAATGAGCAGTTCTTC.

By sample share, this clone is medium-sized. CDR3 sequence reads: CASSHSNPGRSLILAYEQYF. The CDR3 bases are TGTGCCAGCAGCCATTCTAATCCGGGACGGTCCCTCATTTTAGCCTACGAGCAGTACTTC. This chain uses TRBV4-2 with TRBJ2-7; D may match TRBD1 or TRBD2 (5 bases each). The CDR3 length is 20 residues. The germline V gene encodes CDR1 LGHNA and CDR2 YNFKEQ. V gave up 3 bases and J gave up 2 bases, with 29 bases separating them.

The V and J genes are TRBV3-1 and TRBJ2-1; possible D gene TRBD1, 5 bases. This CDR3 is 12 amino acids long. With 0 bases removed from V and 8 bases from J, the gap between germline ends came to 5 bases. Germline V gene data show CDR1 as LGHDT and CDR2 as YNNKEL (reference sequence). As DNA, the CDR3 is TGTGCCAGCAGCCAAGAGGGGCATGAGCAGTTCTTC. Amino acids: CASSQEGHEQFF.

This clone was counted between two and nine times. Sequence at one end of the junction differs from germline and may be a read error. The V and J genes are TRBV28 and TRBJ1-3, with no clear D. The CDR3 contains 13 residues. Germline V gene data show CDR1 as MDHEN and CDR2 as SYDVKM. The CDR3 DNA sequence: TGTGCCAGCACTTTATCCACCGGAAACACCATATATTTT. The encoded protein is CASTLSTGNTIYF.

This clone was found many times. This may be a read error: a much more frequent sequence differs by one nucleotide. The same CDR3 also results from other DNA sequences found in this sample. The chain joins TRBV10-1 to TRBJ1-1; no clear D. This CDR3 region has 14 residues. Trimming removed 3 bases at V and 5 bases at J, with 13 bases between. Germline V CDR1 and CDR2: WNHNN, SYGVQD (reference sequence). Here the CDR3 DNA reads TGCGCCAGCAGTGACGCCGCAGGAGGGACTGAAGCTTTCTTT. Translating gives CASSDAAGGTEAFF.

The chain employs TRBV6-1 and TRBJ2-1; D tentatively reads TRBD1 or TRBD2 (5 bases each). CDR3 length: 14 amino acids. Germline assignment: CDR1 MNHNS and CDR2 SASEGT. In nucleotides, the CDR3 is TGTGCTGGGGGAACGGCGGGCCAATACAATGAGCAGTTCTTC. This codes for CAGGTAGQYNEQFF.

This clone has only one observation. CDR3 protein: CASSPGVGNEQFF. DNA for the CDR3: TGTGCCAGCAGCCCGGGGGTTGGCAATGAGCAGTTCTTC. V usage is TRBV11-2 and J usage is TRBJ2-1, with D perhaps matching TRBD2 (6 bases). The CDR3 sequence is 13 residues long. From germline, CDR1 is SGHAT and CDR2 FQNNGV. The ends were cut back, 5 bases at V and 6 bases at J, with 11 bases in the middle.